The clone carrying this TCR beta chain was seen only a few times. V shed 2 bases, J shed 7 bases, and the junction held 11 bases outside the gene matches. The CDR3 consists of 17 residues. Germline V gene data show CDR1 as SGHDT and CDR2 as YYEEEE. TCRdb fed the RT-PCR reads into MiXCR, producing one record per CDR3 protein. The sample has fewer than 800,000 distinct CDR3 sequences, 14% seen once. The sequence came from a female donor in good health, serving as a healthy control. The specimen was memory CD4+ T cells from blood. The rearrangement joins TRBV5-6 to TRBJ2-1; 11 bases agree with TRBD2. CDR3 coding DNA: TGTGCCAGCAGCTTTGGATATAGCGGGAGGGCCGGTAATGAGCAGTTCTTC. Amino acids: CASSFGYSGRAGNEQFF.